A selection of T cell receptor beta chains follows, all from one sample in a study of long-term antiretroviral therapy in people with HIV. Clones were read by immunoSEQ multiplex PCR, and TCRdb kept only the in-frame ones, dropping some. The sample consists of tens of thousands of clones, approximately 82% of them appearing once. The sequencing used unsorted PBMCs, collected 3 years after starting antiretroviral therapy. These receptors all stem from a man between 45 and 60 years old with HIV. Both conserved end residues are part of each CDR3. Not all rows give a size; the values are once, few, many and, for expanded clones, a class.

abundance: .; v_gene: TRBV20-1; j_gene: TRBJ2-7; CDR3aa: CSASQGSEQYF
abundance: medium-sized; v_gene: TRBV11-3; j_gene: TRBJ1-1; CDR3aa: CASRGGTEAFF
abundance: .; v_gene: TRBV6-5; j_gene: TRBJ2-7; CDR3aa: CASKRGRNYEQYF
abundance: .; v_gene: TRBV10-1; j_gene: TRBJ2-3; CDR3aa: CASSEVADTQYF
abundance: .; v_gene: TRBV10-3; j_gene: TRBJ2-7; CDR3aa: CATRWADGGEQYF
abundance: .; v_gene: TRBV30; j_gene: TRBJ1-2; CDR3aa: CASSSGTELYGYTF
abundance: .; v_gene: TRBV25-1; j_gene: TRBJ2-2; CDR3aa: CASSAWRDPNTGELFF
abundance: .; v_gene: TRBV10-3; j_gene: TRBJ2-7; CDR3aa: CAISELRDRERREQYF
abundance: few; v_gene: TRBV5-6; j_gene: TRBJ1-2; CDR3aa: CASSRVWTRGAASGYTF
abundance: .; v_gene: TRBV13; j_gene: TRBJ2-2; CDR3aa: CASSFSPRRELFF
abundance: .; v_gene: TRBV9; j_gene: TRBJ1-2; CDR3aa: CASSVDQGLDYGYTF